A single sample gave rise to the 8 T cell receptor beta chains below, sequenced in a study of blood T cell repertoires in COVID-19. The table came from immunoSEQ multiplex PCR; TCRdb's copy has only in-frame clones and leaves some out. The top ten clones hold about 1% of a sample with some 49,000 clones, over 85% of them seen once. The source material was peripheral blood. The receptors shown here come from a man in his 60s with COVID-19, enrolled during active disease.

The V call is TRBV27, the J call TRBJ2-6; maybe TRBD1 (6 bases). Trimming took 7 bases from V and 0 from J, leaving 10 bases between them. Per germline, CDR1 MNHEY and CDR2 SMNVEV (reference sequence). The CDR3 runs to 15 residues. CDR3 loop: CASTKGGSGANVLTF. In DNA, the CDR3 is TGTGCCAGCACGAAAGGGGGCTCTGGGGCCAACGTCCTGACTTTC.

This clone was recorded only once. The rearrangement joins TRBV12-3 or TRBV12-4 to TRBJ2-2; D gene unclear. The CDR3 length is 13 residues. With 7 bases removed from V and 6 bases from J, the gap between germline ends came to 12 bases. CDR3 protein: CASTPYPPGELFF. The CDR3 nucleotides read TGTGCCAGCACCCCCTATCCCCCCGGGGAGCTGTTTTTT.

CDR3 sequence (DNA): TGTGCCAGCAGTTTATTCGCGGGAGTGGAGGCCGGGGAGCTGTTTTTT. It encodes CASSLFAGVEAGELFF. The genes are TRBV27 and TRBJ2-2; 7 bases fit TRBD2. CDR1 MNHEY and CDR2 SMNVEV come from the germline V gene (reference sequence). The CDR3 loop spans 16 amino acids. J lost 6 bases, V lost 1 base, and 8 bases had no gene match.

This chain connects TRBV5-1 to TRBJ2-2; D possibly corresponds to TRBD1 (6 bases). The CDR3 contains 17 residues. Trimming removed 4 bases at V and 1 base at J, with 17 bases between. Germline CDR1 reads SGHRS; CDR2 reads YFSETQ. The CDR3, as DNA: TGCGCCAGCAGCCAAGCCGGTGGGGGCAGGAACACCGGGGAGCTGTTTTTT. Encoded protein: CASSQAGGGRNTGELFF. Complete variable domain (other parts from reference TRBV5-1 and TRBJ2-2): KAGVTQTPRYLIKTRGQQVTLSCSPISGHRSVSWYQQTPGQGLQFLFEYFSETQRNKGNFPGRFSGRQFSNSRSEMNVSTLELGDSALYLCASSQAGGGRNTGELFFGEGSRLTVL.

The V and J genes are TRBV9 and TRBJ2-1; the match to TRBD1 covers 8 bases. The CDR3 sequence is 17 residues long. CDR1 and CDR2 (germline): SGDLS, YYNGEE. The ends lost 3 bases at V and 4 bases at J; junction bases unmatched: 12. The CDR3 spells CASSALTGTGLYNEQFF. The CDR3 DNA sequence: TGTGCCAGCAGCGCACTAACCGGGACAGGACTTTACAATGAGCAGTTCTTC.

The gene calls are TRBV11-2 and TRBJ2-7; D is possibly TRBD1 (6 bases). The CDR3 sequence is 11 residues long. Germline V lookup: CDR1 SGHAT, CDR2 FQNNGV. V lost 6 bases to trimming and J lost 4 bases, with 7 bases between them. CDR3 loop: CASRDRYEQYF. CDR3 in DNA: TGTGCCAGCAGGGACAGATACGAGCAGTACTTC.

This chain connects TRBV6-6 to TRBJ1-1; D is perhaps TRBD1 (5 bases). CDR3 size: 14 residues. Trimming stripped 4 bases from V and 7 bases from J, with 16 bases between. Germline assignment: CDR1 MNHNY and CDR2 SVGAGI (reference sequence). The CDR3 sequence: CASSLPGGGGEAFF. DNA of the CDR3: TGTGCCAGCAGTTTACCCGGGGGGGGAGGTGAAGCTTTCTTT.

This clone was picked up one time. This chain joins TRBV15 and TRBJ1-2; 8 positions match TRBD1. V lost 0 bases and J lost 4; bases outside the gene matches: 1. Germline V gene lookup returns CDR1 LNHNV and CDR2 YYDKDF (reference sequence). This CDR3 contains 14 residues. The CDR3, as DNA: TGTGCCACCAGCAGAGAAACAGGGGGCTATGGCTACACCTTC. Translating it yields CATSRETGGYGYTF. Filled out from reference TRBV15 and TRBJ1-2, the complete variable domain reads DAMVIQNPRYQVTQFGKPVTLSCSQTLNHNVMYWYQQKSSQAPKLLFHYYDKDFNNEADTPDNFQSRRPNTSFCFLDIRSPGLGDTAMYLCATSRETGGYGYTFGSGTRLTVV.